These 21 T cell receptor beta chains share one sample of origin, sequenced in a study of T-cell memory formation after mild COVID-19 (dated by TCRdb to the early 2020s). Library generation was performed with 5' RACE. Sequenced on an Illumina NovaSeq 6000. In-frame beta chains were kept once TCRdb had trimmed the public reads at Q25 with fastp and called clones with MiXCR. One record per CDR3 amino acid sequence lists the most common genes and DNA. Counted in this sample were approximately 190,000 distinct CDR3 sequences; about 17% of them appeared once. The top ten clones comprise 2.4% of the sample. Sequenced material: PBMCs or a T cell subset sorted from them (not recorded which). The receptors originated from an adult woman who had mild COVID-19 (a few samples of this study predate the infection). The sample titles of this study are shuffled in the database, so cell type and time point are left out; the donor was told from shared clones.

This clonotype was counted a few times. The CDR3 DNA is TGCGCCAGCAGCTTGTTAGGAGGAGAAACAGGGGTCTCGGAGACCCAGTACTTC. Protein sequence: CASSLLGGETGVSETQYF. This chain connects TRBV5-1 to TRBJ2-5, with 7 positions matching TRBD1. The CDR3 is made up of 18 amino acids. Germline lookup yields CDR1 SGHRS and CDR2 YFSETQ. Germline trimming cut 1 base from V and 5 bases from J; bases unmatched to any gene: 17.

This sequence joins TRBV18 and TRBJ2-1; TRBD1 agrees at 8 bases. This CDR3 is 14 amino acids long. Trimming took 2 bases from V and 7 from J; bases not matched to a gene: 4. CDR1 is KGHSH, CDR2 LQKENI, per germline. The CDR3: CASSPETGVNEQFF. As DNA, the CDR3 is TGTGCCAGCTCACCAGAGACAGGGGTGAATGAGCAGTTCTTC. The variable domain in full, with the rest retrieved from reference TRBV18 and TRBJ2-1, is NAGVMQNPRHLVRRRGQEARLRCSPMKGHSHVYWYRQLPEEGLKFMVYLQKENIIDESGMPKERFSAEFPKEGPSILRIQQVVRGDSAAYFCASSPETGVNEQFFGPGTRLTVL.

This chain joins TRBV12-3 or TRBV12-4 and TRBJ2-1; 8 bases are a match to TRBD2. V shed 1 base, J shed 4 bases, and the junction held 12 bases outside the gene matches. This CDR3 has 18 residues. The CDR3 bases are TGTGCCAGCAGTTTAGACCTCTGGCTAGCGGGCATTTACAATGAGCAGTTCTTC. Its translation is CASSLDLWLAGIYNEQFF.

This clonotype was counted between two and nine times. The rearrangement uses TRBV10-3 and TRBJ2-3; 9 positions agree with TRBD1. CDR3 length equals 15 residues. Germline CDR1 is ENHRY and CDR2 is SYGVKD. Trimming took 4 bases from V and 2 from J; bases not matched to a gene: 4. In DNA, the CDR3 is TGTGCCATCAGTGCCCGGACAGGGGTCACAGATACGCAGTATTTT. Translation: CAISARTGVTDTQYF.

This clonotype has a handful of counts. V usage is TRBV2 and J usage is TRBJ1-1, with 9 bases aligning to TRBD1. Germline-derived CDR1 and CDR2 are SNHLY and FYNNEI. The CDR3 covers 13 residues. With V trimmed by 6 bases and J by 7 bases, 6 bases remained unmatched. CDR3 nucleotides: TGTGCCAGCAGAGGACAGGGGTGGGGTGAAGCTTTCTTT. It codes for CASRGQGWGEAFF.

The chain recombines TRBV29-1 with TRBJ2-1; D gene uncertain. V was shortened by 3 bases and J by 4 bases, with 4 bases between the two germline ends. In germline, CDR1 is SQVTM, CDR2 ANQGSEA. This CDR3 comprises 11 residues. CDR3 loop: CSVEVYNEQFF. In DNA form, the CDR3 reads TGCAGCGTTGAGGTATACAATGAGCAGTTCTTC.

The V and J genes are TRBV7-2 and TRBJ2-2; D might be TRBD1 (5 bases). The CDR3 has 14 residues. Trimming removed 4 bases at V and 6 bases at J, with 12 bases between. Germline-derived CDR1 and CDR2 are SGHTA and FQGNSA. CDR3 protein: CASSSRQRPGELFF. CDR3 DNA: TGTGCCAGCAGCTCCCGACAGAGACCCGGGGAGCTGTTTTTT.

This chain connects TRBV7-2 to TRBJ1-2, with TRBD1 as a possible D gene (5 bases). Germline V CDR1 and CDR2: SGHTA, FQGNSA. Trimming removed 8 bases at V and 1 base at J, with 14 bases between. This CDR3 is 14 amino acids long. The CDR3 here is CASAPIQVNYGYTF. CDR3 bases: TGTGCCAGCGCCCCGATACAGGTTAACTATGGCTACACCTTC.

The chain couples TRBV6-2 or TRBV6-3 to TRBJ2-1, with D possibly being TRBD1 or TRBD2 (6 bases each). The CDR3 has 12 residues. V was shortened by 5 bases and J by 10 bases, with 12 bases between the two germline ends. Germline assignment: CDR1 MNHEY and CDR2 SVGEGT. The CDR3 protein is CASSATGREQFF. The CDR3, as DNA: TGTGCCAGCAGTGCCACAGGGAGGGAGCAGTTCTTC.

There are a few counts of this clonotype. This chain links TRBV18 with TRBJ1-1; D might be TRBD1 (5 bases). V was cut by 6 bases and J by 1 base, with 18 bases left in between. Germline CDR1 and CDR2: KGHSH and LQKENI. The CDR3 has 16 amino acids. CDR3 sequence: CASSTRAGGGNTEAFF. As DNA, the CDR3 is TGTGCCAGCTCCACCCGGGCAGGTGGGGGGAACACTGAAGCTTTCTTT.

V gene TRBV5-1 combines with J gene TRBJ2-3; 9 nucleotides agree with TRBD2. CDR3 size: 16 residues. CDR1 is SGHRS and CDR2 is YFSETQ in the germline V gene. Trimming at V came to 0 bases and at J to 1 base, leaving 3 bases not matched to a gene. The CDR3 is CASSLGGLAGTDTQYF. The CDR3 nucleotides read TGCGCCAGCAGCTTGGGGGGACTAGCTGGCACAGATACGCAGTATTTT.

The chain couples TRBV5-1 to TRBJ1-2; maybe TRBD1 (5 bases). This CDR3 has 13 amino acids. Per the germline V gene, CDR1 is SGHRS and CDR2 is YFSETQ. V lost 4 bases and J 8 bases, leaving 15 bases between the germline ends. This CDR3 reads CASSPSQGRGYTF. The DNA of the CDR3 is TGCGCCAGCAGCCCTTCTCAGGGCCGGGGCTACACCTTC.

The J gene is TRBJ1-2, the V gene TRBV12-3 or TRBV12-4; D is possibly TRBD1 (6 bases). The ends were cut back, 8 bases at V and 4 bases at J, with 17 bases in the middle. This CDR3 comprises 14 residues. The chain's CDR3 is CASWLSGTTYGYTF. The CDR3 nucleotides read TGTGCCAGCTGGCTCTCCGGGACAACCTATGGCTACACCTTC.

The chain carries TRBV18 and TRBJ2-7; 8 positions agree with TRBD1. J gave up 0 bases and V 3 bases, and 4 bases lay outside the gene matches. This CDR3 has 15 amino acids. Germline CDR1 and CDR2: KGHSH and LQKENI. The CDR3 here is CASSPGQVYSYEQYF. Written as DNA, the CDR3 is TGTGCCAGCTCACCGGGACAGGTGTACTCCTACGAGCAGTACTTC. The whole variable domain, filled in from reference TRBV18 and TRBJ2-7, reads NAGVMQNPRHLVRRRGQEARLRCSPMKGHSHVYWYRQLPEEGLKFMVYLQKENIIDESGMPKERFSAEFPKEGPSILRIQQVVRGDSAAYFCASSPGQVYSYEQYFGPGTRLTVT.

This clonotype showed up many times. V usage is TRBV7-2 and J usage is TRBJ2-1, with TRBD1 matching 7 bases. Germline loops: CDR1 SGHTA, CDR2 FQGNSA. Trimming cost V 5 bases and J 9 bases; bases outside gene matches: 4. The CDR3 has 12 amino acids. In DNA, the CDR3 is TGTGCCAGCAGCCATACAGGGGTTGAGCAGTTCTTC. Translated: CASSHTGVEQFF.

The rearrangement joins TRBV5-1 to TRBJ2-4; D unresolved. The CDR3 spans 13 residues. V gave up 0 bases and J gave up 6 bases, with 7 bases separating them. Germline loops: CDR1 SGHRS, CDR2 YFSETQ. In DNA, the CDR3 is TGCGCCAGCAGCTTGGAGTTTGGAAACATTCAGTACTTC. It codes for CASSLEFGNIQYF.

This clonotype showed up just a few times. The chain has TRBV7-9 and TRBJ2-7; a possible D gene is TRBD2 (6 bases). Germline CDR1 reads SEHNR; CDR2 reads FQNEAQ (reference sequence). The germline V and J ends were trimmed by 5 bases and 5 bases, with 13 bases remaining between them. The CDR3 contains 13 residues. CDR3 nucleotide sequence: TGTGCCAGCAGCCGACCGGGGGTCCACGAGCAGTACTTC. This codes for CASSRPGVHEQYF.

Written as DNA, the CDR3 is TGTGCCAGCCTCGCGAAGGGGGGGGCCACAGATACGCAGTATTTT. Residues: CASLAKGGATDTQYF. This chain joins TRBV12-3 or TRBV12-4 and TRBJ2-3; the D gene is possibly TRBD2 (7 bases). There are 15 residues in the CDR3. Trimming took 8 bases from V and 2 from J, leaving 17 bases between them.

In this sample, this clonotype turned up a few times. This chain joins TRBV7-2 and TRBJ2-1, with D unclear. The CDR3 is 11 residues long. V was clipped by 5 bases and J by 8 bases, with 7 bases between them. Germline CDR1 SGHTA, CDR2 FQGNSA. Written as DNA, the CDR3 is TGTGCCAGCAGCGCCCAGGATGAGCAGTTCTTC. Translated: CASSAQDEQFF.

The chain employs TRBV9 and TRBJ1-1; 8 bases agree with TRBD1. J gave up 5 bases and V 0 bases, and 6 bases lay outside the gene matches. CDR3 length equals 15 residues. Germline assignment: CDR1 SGDLS and CDR2 YYNGEE. CDR3: CASSVADRGGTEAFF. The CDR3 coding sequence is TGTGCCAGCAGCGTAGCCGACAGGGGAGGGACTGAAGCTTTCTTT.

This rearrangement joins TRBV3-1 to TRBJ1-3; D is perhaps TRBD1 (6 bases). This CDR3 comprises 16 residues. CDR1 LGHDT and CDR2 YNNKEL come from the germline V gene (reference sequence). V lost 1 base and J 2 bases, leaving 12 bases between the germline ends. The CDR3: CASSQVGGAAGNTIYF. The CDR3 nucleotides are TGTGCCAGCAGCCAAGTGGGGGGGGCCGCTGGAAACACCATATATTTT.